These 13 T cell receptor beta chains share one sample of origin, sequenced in a study of OX40 agonist ivuxolimab in advanced cancers. Sequencing used immunoSEQ multiplex PCR; TCRdb keeps in-frame clones, though not all of them. In the table there are over 55,000 clones, around 87% of which are singletons. This material consisted of CD4+ or CD8+ T cells sorted from blood, taken in a trial of the OX40 agonist ivuxolimab. These receptors were collected from an adult with an advanced solid tumor such as melanoma, head and neck, liver or kidney cancer.

The chain couples TRBV27 to TRBJ2-1, with 7 bases aligning to TRBD1. Germline values: CDR1 MNHEY, CDR2 SMNVEV (reference sequence). The CDR3 spans 15 residues. The ends lost 1 base at V and 9 bases at J; junction bases unmatched: 9. CDR3 in amino acids: CASSLLAGGRGEQFF. CDR3 coding DNA: TGTGCCAGCAGTTTATTGGCAGGGGGTCGGGGTGAGCAGTTCTTC.

This clone was observed a single time. The J gene is TRBJ2-1, the V gene TRBV5-1; TRBD2 aligns across 11 bases. The germline V gene has CDR1 SGHRS and CDR2 YFSETQ. With V trimmed by 3 bases and J by 0 bases, 5 bases remained unmatched. The CDR3 consists of 17 residues. The chain's CDR3 is CASSSGLAVLSYNEQFF. For the CDR3, the DNA is TGCGCCAGCAGCTCGGGACTAGCGGTTCTCTCCTACAATGAGCAGTTCTTC.

The V gene is TRBV15, the J gene TRBJ2-7; 7 bases line up with TRBD1. J lost 3 bases, V lost 0 bases, and 2 bases had no gene match. CDR1 and CDR2 from the germline V gene are LNHNV and YYDKDF (reference sequence). There are 14 residues in the CDR3. CDR3 DNA: TGTGCCACCAGCAGAGAAGCAGGGGGCTACGAGCAGTACTTC. Its protein product is CATSREAGGYEQYF.

V gene TRBV7-6 combines with J gene TRBJ2-3; the match to TRBD2 covers 10 bases. CDR3 length equals 16 residues. Germline V gene lookup returns CDR1 SGHVS and CDR2 FNYEAQ. V gave up 5 bases and J gave up 1 base; unmatched junction bases: 6. CDR3 DNA sequence: TGTGCCAGCAGCCCCACGCTAGCGGGGGGCACAGATACGCAGTATTTT. Its translation: CASSPTLAGGTDTQYF.

The chain employs TRBV7-6 and TRBJ2-5; 9 nucleotides line up with TRBD1. TRBJ2-7 explains the end of the DNA better; the J call may be wrong. CDR3 length: 15 amino acids. Germline CDR1 SGHVS, CDR2 FNYEAQ. Written as DNA, the CDR3 is TGTGCCAGCAGCCCAGTGGGACAGGGAATGGGCGAGCAGTACTTC. This sequence encodes CASSPVGQGMGEQYF.

The chain links TRBV2 to TRBJ2-7; D is unclear. The CDR3 is 12 residues long. Germline lookup yields CDR1 SNHLY and CDR2 FYNNEI. V was cut by 7 bases and J by 4 bases, with 11 bases left in between. CDR3 in DNA: TGTGCCAGCATGCGCCAAACATACGAGCAGTACTTC. Its translation is CASMRQTYEQYF.

The chain has TRBV6-5 and TRBJ2-7; D remains ambiguous. The CDR3 contains 13 residues. V shed 3 bases and J shed 2 bases, with 8 bases lying between them. Germline CDR1 and CDR2: MNHEY and SVGAGI. In nucleotides, the CDR3 is TGTGCCAGCAGTTATCCCGGTACCTACGAGCAGTACTTC. Translating it yields CASSYPGTYEQYF.

The genes are TRBV5-1 and TRBJ1-4; D is unresolved. V was shortened by 2 bases and J by 4 bases, with 12 bases between the two germline ends. The CDR3 covers 15 residues. The germline V gene encodes CDR1 SGHRS and CDR2 YFSETQ. CDR3 nucleotide sequence: TGCGCCAGCAGCTTCACAGCTCCTCTTAATGAAAAACTGTTTTTT. Its protein is CASSFTAPLNEKLFF.

Comment on this clone: Germline and junction disagree at one end, which may indicate a read error. The gene calls are TRBV5-4 and TRBJ1-2; D is perhaps TRBD1 (5 bases). The CDR3 totals 12 residues. The germline gives CDR1 SGHNT, CDR2 YYREEE (reference sequence). The CDR3 is CASSLATAYLSF. The CDR3 DNA follows: TGTGCCAGCAGCTTGGCGACAGCGTACTTGTCCTTC.

This chain uses TRBV6-1 with TRBJ2-2; 7 bases line up with TRBD1. Germline loops: CDR1 MNHNS, CDR2 SASEGT. CDR3 size: 14 residues. V lost 1 base and J lost 6; bases outside the gene matches: 2. The CDR3: CASSEETGAGELFF. For the CDR3, the DNA is TGTGCCAGCAGTGAAGAAACAGGGGCCGGGGAGCTGTTTTTT.

V usage is TRBV7-2 and J usage is TRBJ2-3; 9 nucleotides agree with TRBD2. CDR1 is SGHTA and CDR2 is FQGNSA in the germline V gene. J was trimmed by 11 bases and V by 1 base; bases with no gene match: 10. The CDR3 covers 15 residues. The CDR3 DNA reads TGTGCCAGCAGCTTAGGGTTGGCTAGCGGGGAGGAGCAGTATTTT. Translated: CASSLGLASGEEQYF.

This clone has more than one count but fewer than ten. The J gene is TRBJ1-5, the V gene TRBV18; maybe TRBD1 (6 bases). The CDR3 runs to 17 residues. Per germline, CDR1 KGHSH and CDR2 LQKENI. V was pared by 5 bases and J by 1 base, with 18 bases between. The CDR3 sequence: CASSSIIAGASNQPQHF. The CDR3 DNA is TGTGCCAGCTCATCCATAATTGCAGGGGCCAGCAATCAGCCCCAGCATTTT.

This chain connects TRBV7-2 to TRBJ2-7; 8 bases map to TRBD2. Per the germline V gene, CDR1 is SGHTA and CDR2 is FQGNSA. The length of the CDR3 is 14 residues. The junction had 1 base not matched to a gene; V was cut back by 3 bases and J by 0 bases. CDR3 coding DNA: TGTGCCAGCAGCTTCGGGAGGGCCTCCTACGAGCAGTACTTC. Protein: CASSFGRASYEQYF.